One T cell receptor beta chain is described in this entry. Its antigen remains unknown. This record belongs to a study of cytomegalovirus exposure and HLA in healthy donors. Study-level information: Most donors, 80% to 90% of a few hundred genotyped, fell in the Caucasian-associated ancestry cluster.

13 Jbeta primers and 60 Vbeta primers were used for the PCR. Libraries were prepared by immunoSEQ multiplex PCR; TCRdb keeps only in-frame clonotypes and omits some of them. The sample contains about 140,000 clones, roughly three quarters of which appear only once. The ends were cut back, 3 bases at V and 4 bases at J, with 21 bases in the middle. Germline CDR1 reads SGHTA; CDR2 reads FQGTGA. The CDR3 has 17 amino acids. Study outcomes and limitations: A previous analysis found most TCR beta V segments productive roughly 87% or roughly 30% of the time.

The sequence was collected from a woman aged 25 to 45 in good health and CMV-seronegative. The chain joins TRBV7-3 to TRBJ1-1; D possibly corresponds to TRBD1 (6 bases). Sequenced input: PBMCs. Here the CDR3 DNA reads TGTGCCAGCAGCTTCCGTAAGGGGGAGGGTACGGGCACTGAAGCTTTCTTT. Amino acid sequence: CASSFRKGEGTGTEAFF.